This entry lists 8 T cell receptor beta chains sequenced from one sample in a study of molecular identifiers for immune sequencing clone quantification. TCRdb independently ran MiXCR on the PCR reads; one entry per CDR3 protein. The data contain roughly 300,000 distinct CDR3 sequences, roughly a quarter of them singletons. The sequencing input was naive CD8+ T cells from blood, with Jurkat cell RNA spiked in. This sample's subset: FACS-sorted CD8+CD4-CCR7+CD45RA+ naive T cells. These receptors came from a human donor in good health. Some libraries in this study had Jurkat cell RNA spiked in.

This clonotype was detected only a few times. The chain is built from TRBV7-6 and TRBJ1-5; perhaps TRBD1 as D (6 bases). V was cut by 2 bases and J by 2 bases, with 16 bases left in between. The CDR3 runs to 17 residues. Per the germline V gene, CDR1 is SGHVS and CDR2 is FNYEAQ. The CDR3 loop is CASSLNRWKGGNQPQHF. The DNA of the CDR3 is TGTGCCAGCAGCTTAAACAGGTGGAAGGGGGGCAATCAGCCCCAGCATTTT.

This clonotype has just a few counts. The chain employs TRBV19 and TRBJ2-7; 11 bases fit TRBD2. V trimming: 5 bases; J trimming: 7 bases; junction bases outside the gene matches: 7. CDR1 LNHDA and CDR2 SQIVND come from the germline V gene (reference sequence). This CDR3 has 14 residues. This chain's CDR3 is CASSASGGFLEQYF. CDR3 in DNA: TGTGCCAGTAGTGCTAGCGGGGGGTTTTTGGAGCAGTACTTC. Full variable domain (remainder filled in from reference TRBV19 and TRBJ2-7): DGGITQSPKYLFRKEGQNVTLSCEQNLNHDAMYWYRQDPGQGLRLIYYSQIVNDFQKGDIAEGYSVSREKKESFPLTVTSAQKNPTAFYLCASSASGGFLEQYFGPGTRLTVT.

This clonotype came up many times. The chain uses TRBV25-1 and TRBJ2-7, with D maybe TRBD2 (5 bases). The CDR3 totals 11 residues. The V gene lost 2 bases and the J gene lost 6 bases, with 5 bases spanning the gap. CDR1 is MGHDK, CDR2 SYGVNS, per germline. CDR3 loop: CASSEGSEQYF. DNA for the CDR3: TGTGCCAGCAGTGAAGGGAGCGAGCAGTACTTC.

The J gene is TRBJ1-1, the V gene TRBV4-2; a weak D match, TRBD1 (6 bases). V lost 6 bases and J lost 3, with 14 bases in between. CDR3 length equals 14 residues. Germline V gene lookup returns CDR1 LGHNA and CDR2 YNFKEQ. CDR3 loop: CASSLGQFDTEAFF. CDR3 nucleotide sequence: TGTGCCAGCAGTCTTGGACAGTTCGACACTGAAGCTTTCTTT.

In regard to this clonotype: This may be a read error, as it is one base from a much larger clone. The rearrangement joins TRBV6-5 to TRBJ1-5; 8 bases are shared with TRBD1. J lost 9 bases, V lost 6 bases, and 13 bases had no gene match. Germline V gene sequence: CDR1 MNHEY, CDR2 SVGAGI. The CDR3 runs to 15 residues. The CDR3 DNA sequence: TGTGCCAGCAGAGTACAGGGGGATGGGAGTCCGCCCCAGCATTTT. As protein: CASRVQGDGSPPQHF.

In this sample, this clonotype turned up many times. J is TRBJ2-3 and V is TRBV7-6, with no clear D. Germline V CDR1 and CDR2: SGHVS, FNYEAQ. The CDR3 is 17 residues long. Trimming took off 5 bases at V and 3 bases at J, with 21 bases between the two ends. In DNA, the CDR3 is TGTGCCAGCAGCCCCCTTCCCTGGGATCATTCGACAGATACGCAGTATTTT. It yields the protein CASSPLPWDHSTDTQYF.

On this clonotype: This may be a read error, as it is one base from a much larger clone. This CDR3 reads CASSSTFREVTEAFF. The CDR3 region has the DNA TGTGCCAGCAGTTCAACGTTCAGGGAGGTCACTGAAGCTTTCTTT. This sequence joins TRBV27 and TRBJ1-1; TRBD1 might be the D (5 bases). Germline V CDR1 and CDR2: MNHEY, SMNVEV (reference sequence). Trimming shortened V by 4 bases and J by 4 bases, and 16 bases separated the two germline ends. The CDR3 has 15 residues.

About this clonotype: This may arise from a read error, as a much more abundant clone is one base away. The CDR3 loop reads CASSPGSREGGWSNEQFF. The CDR3 DNA follows: TGTGCCAGCAGCCCCGGGTCGCGTGAAGGAGGTTGGAGCAATGAGCAGTTCTTC. The V and J genes are TRBV7-9 and TRBJ2-1; a weak D match, TRBD2 (5 bases). Between the trimmed V and J ends, which lost 5 bases and 6 bases, there was a span of 26 bases. The CDR3 runs to 18 residues. Germline CDR1 SEHNR, CDR2 FQNEAQ (reference sequence).